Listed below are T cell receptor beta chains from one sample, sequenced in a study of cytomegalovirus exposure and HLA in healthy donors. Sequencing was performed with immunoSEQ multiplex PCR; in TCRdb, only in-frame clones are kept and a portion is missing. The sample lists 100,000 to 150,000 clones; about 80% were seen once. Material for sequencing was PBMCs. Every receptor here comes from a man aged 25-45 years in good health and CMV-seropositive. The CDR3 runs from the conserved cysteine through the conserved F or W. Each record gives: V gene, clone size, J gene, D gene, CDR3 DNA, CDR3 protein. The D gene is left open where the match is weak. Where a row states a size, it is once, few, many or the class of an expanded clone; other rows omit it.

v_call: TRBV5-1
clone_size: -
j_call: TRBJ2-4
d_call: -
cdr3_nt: TGCGCCAGCGGAGGGACAGCCACAGCCAAAAACATTCAGTACTTC
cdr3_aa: CASGGTATAKNIQYF

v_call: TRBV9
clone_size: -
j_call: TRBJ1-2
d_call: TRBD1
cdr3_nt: TGTGCCAGCAGCTACCAGGGGGACGCTAACTATGGCTACACCTTC
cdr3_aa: CASSYQGDANYGYTF

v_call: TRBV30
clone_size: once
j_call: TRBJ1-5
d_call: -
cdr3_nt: TGTGCCTGGAGCGGACGGGGGGGTGGCTATCAGCCCCAGCATTTT
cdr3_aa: CAWSGRGGGYQPQHF

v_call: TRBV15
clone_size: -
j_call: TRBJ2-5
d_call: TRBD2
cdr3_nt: TGTGCCACCAGCAGAGATCAGGGTAGCGGGAGGGCCAGGGAGACCCAGTACTTC
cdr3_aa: CATSRDQGSGRARETQYF

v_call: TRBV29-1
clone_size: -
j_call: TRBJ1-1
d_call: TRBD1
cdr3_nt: TGCAGCGTTGTGTATGACAGGGTGAACACTGAAGCTTTCTTT
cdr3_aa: CSVVYDRVNTEAFF

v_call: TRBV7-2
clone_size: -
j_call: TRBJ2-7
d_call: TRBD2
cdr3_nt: TGTGCCAGCAGCCCTACTAGCGGGATTAACTACGAGCAGTACTTC
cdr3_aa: CASSPTSGINYEQYF

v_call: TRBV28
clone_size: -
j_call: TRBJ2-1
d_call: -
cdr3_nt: TGTGCCAGCAGTTCCTCCCAGGGGGAGCAGTTCTTC
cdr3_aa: CASSSSQGEQFF

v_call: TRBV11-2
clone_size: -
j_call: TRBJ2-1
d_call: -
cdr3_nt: TGTGCCAGCAGAAAAGACAGGGACTATGAGCAGTTCTTC
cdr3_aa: CASRKDRDYEQFF

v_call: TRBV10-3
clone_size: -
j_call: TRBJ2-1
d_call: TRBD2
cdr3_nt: TGTGCCATCAGTGAGTCGAACCTAGCGGGAGCGGATGAGCAGTTCTTC
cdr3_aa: CAISESNLAGADEQFF

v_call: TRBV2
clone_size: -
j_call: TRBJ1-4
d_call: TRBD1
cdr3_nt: TGTGCCAGCATTGGGGACAGTCGGCTGTTTTTT
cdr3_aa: CASIGDSRLFF

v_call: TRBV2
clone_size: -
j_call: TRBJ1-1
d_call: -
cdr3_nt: TGTGCCAGCACAGGCGGGGCTGAAGCTTTCTTT
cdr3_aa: CASTGGAEAFF

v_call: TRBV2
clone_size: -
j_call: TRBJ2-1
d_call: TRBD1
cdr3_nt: TGTGCCAGCACGTGGGGACAGGGCCTCAATGAGCAGTTCTTC
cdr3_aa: CASTWGQGLNEQFF

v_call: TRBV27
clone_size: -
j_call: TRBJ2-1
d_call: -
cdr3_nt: TGTGCCAGCAGTCCGCGCCGAGGGTCCTACAATGAGCAGTTCTTC
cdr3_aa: CASSPRRGSYNEQFF

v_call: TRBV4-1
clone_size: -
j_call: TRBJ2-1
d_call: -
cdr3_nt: TGCGCCAGCAGCCAAGATAGGGGGACCTCCACGTACAATGAGCAGTTCTTC
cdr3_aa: CASSQDRGTSTYNEQFF

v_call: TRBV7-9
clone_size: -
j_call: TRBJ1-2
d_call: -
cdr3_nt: TGTGCCAGCAGCTTAGATGCAGGGCTTAACTATGGCTACACCTTC
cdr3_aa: CASSLDAGLNYGYTF

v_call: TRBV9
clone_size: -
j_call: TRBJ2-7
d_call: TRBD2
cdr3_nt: TGTGCCAGCAGCCCCTCGACTAGCGGGAGTGGAGAGCAGTACTTC
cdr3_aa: CASSPSTSGSGEQYF

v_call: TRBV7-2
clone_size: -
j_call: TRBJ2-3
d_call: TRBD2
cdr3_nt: TGTGCCAGCAGCCCCCGGGTTAGCGGGAGGGCCACGCAGTATTTT
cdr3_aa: CASSPRVSGRATQYF

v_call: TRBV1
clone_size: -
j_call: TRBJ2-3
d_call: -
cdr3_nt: TGCACCAGCAGCCGGACTAGCGGGAGCCCAGATACGCAGTATTTT
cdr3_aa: CTSSRTSGSPDTQYF

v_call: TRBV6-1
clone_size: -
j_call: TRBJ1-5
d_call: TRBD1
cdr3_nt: TGTGCCAGCCGGGCCAGGGGGGACAATCAGCCCCAGCATTTT
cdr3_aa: CASRARGDNQPQHF

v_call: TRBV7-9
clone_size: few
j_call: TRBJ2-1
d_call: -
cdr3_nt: TGTGCCTACAGGGGGGGACTCGACTCCTACAATGAGCAGTTCTTC
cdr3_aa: CAYRGGLDSYNEQFF

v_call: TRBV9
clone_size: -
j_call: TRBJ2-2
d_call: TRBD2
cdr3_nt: TGTGCCAGCAGCTGGACTAGCGGGACCACCGGGGAGCTGTTTTTT
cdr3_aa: CASSWTSGTTGELFF

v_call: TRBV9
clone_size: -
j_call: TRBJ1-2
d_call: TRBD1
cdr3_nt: TGTGCCAGCAGCCCGTCCGGGACAGGGGCTTATGGCTACACCTTC
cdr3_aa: CASSPSGTGAYGYTF

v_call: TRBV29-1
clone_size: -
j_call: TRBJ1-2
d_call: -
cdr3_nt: TGCAGCGCGTACAACAGCCATGGCTACACCTTC
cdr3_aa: CSAYNSHGYTF

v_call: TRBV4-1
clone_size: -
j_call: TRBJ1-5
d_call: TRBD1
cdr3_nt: TGCGCCAGCAGCCAAGCTTGGGCAGGGGGTACTCAGCCCCAGCATTTT
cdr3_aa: CASSQAWAGGTQPQHF

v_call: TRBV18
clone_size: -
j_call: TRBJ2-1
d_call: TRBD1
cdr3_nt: TGTGCCAGCTCACCACCTGGACAGGGTACTTCCTACAATGAGCAGTTCTTC
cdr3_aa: CASSPPGQGTSYNEQFF

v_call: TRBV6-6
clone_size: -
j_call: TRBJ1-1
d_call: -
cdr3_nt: TGTGCCAGCAGCCCGGGTCCTCCTAACTTTCAAGCTTTCTTT
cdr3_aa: CASSPGPPNFQAFF

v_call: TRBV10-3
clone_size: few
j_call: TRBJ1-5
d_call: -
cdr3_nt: TGTGCCATCAGTCCCCGGCAGGCATCTCAGCCCCAGCATTTT
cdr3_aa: CAISPRQASQPQHF

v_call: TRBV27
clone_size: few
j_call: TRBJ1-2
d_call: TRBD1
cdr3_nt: TGTGCCAGCAGTTTTCGAGAGGGACAGCTATATGGCTACACCTTC
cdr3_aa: CASSFREGQLYGYTF

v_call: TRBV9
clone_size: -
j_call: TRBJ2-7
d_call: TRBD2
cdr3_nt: TGTGCCAGCAGCGTAGGCGGGGGTCGGGAGCAGTACTTC
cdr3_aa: CASSVGGGREQYF

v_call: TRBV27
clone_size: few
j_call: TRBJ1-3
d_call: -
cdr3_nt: TGTGCCAGCAGTTTATCGTCCGTTGGAAACACCATATATTTT
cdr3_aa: CASSLSSVGNTIYF

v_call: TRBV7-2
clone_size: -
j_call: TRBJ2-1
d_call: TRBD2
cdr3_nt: TGTGCCAGCAGCTTCCCGGGACTAGCGGGAGCGGGGAGGAATGAGCAGTTCTTC
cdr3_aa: CASSFPGLAGAGRNEQFF

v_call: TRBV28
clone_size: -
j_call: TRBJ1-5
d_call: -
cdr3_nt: TGTGCCAGCAGTATAATGGGGAGTCGTCGCAATCAGCCCCAGCATTTT
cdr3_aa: CASSIMGSRRNQPQHF

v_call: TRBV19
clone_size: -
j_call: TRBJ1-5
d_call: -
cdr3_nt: TGTGCCAGTAGCCTAGGACAAGGCTATCAGCCCCAGCATTTT
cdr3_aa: CASSLGQGYQPQHF

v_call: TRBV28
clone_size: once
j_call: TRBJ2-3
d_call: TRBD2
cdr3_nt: TGTGCCAGTAGCGGGGGTGGGGTAGATACGCAGTATTTT
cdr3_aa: CASSGGGVDTQYF

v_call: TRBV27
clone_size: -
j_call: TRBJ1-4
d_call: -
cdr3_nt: TGTGCCAGCAGTTTATCGTTCGGTTATAATGAAAAACTGTTTTTT
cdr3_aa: CASSLSFGYNEKLFF

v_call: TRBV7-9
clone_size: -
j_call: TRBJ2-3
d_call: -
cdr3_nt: TGTGCCAGCAGCTCTGAGGGAGAACCAGATACGCAGTATTTT
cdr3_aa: CASSSEGEPDTQYF

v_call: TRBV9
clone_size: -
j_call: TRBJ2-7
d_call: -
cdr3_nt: TGTGCCAGCAGCGTAGATGGTGAGCGACAAGGGGGCGAGCAGTACTTC
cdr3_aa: CASSVDGERQGGEQYF

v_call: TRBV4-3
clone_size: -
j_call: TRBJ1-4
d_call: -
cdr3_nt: TGCGCCAGCAGCCAAGTGGGATATGGGGGCCGGGGAAATGAAAAACTGTTTTTT
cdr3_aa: CASSQVGYGGRGNEKLFF

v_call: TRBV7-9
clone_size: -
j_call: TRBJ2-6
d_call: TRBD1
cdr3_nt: TGTGCCAGCAGCTTGACAGGGGCTGGGGCCAACGTCCTGACTTTC
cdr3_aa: CASSLTGAGANVLTF

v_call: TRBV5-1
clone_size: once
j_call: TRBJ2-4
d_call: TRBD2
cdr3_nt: TGCGCCAGCAGCTTGGGGCTAGCGGGAAACATTCAGTACTTT
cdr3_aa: CASSLGLAGNIQYF

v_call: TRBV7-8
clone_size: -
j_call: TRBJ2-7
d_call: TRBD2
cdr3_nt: TGTGCCAGCAGCCTCGGGACTAGTCTGGGCGAGCAGTACTTC
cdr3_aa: CASSLGTSLGEQYF

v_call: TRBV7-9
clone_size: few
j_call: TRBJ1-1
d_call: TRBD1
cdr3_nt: TGTGCCAGCAGCTTTATTAAAAGAGAAGACAGGGGAGAGACTGAAGCTTTCTTT
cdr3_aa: CASSFIKREDRGETEAFF

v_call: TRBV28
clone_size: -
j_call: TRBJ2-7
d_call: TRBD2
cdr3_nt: TGTGCCAGCACCCCGGGACTAGTACCCTACGAGCAGTACTTC
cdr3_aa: CASTPGLVPYEQYF

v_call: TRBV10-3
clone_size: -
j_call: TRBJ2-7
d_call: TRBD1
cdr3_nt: TGTGCCACCCACGGTTTTCGCACAGGGGTTAACGAGCAGTACTTC
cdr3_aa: CATHGFRTGVNEQYF

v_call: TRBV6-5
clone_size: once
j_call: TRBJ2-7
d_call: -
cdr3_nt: TGTGCCAGCAGTTACTCTGTCCTCTACGAGCAGTACTTC
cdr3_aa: CASSYSVLYEQYF

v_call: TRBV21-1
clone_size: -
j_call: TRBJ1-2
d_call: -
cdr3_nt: TGTGCCAGCAGCAAAGTCCTGACGGGACAGGTCTATGGCTACACCTTC
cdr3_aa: CASSKVLTGQVYGYTF

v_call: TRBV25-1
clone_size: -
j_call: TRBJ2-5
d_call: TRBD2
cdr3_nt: TGTGCCAGCAGTGAATTGGTGGGAGGGCCGAGGGAGACCCAGTACTTC
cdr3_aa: CASSELVGGPRETQYF

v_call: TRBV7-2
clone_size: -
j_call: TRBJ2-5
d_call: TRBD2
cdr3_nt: TGTGCCAGCAGCATAGCGGGAGCGGCTAGGGAGACCCAGTACTTC
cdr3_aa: CASSIAGAARETQYF

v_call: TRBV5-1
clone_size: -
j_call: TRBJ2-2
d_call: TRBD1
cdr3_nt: TGCGCCAGCAGCAGGGGACAGGCGAACACCGGGGAGCTGTTTTTT
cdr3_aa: CASSRGQANTGELFF

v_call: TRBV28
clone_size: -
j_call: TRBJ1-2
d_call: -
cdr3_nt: TGTGCCAGCAGTCGCATCGGAGAAAACTATGGCTACACCTTC
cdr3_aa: CASSRIGENYGYTF